The clone carrying this T cell receptor beta chain occurred once. This CDR3 spans 13 amino acids. With 6 bases removed from V and 1 base from J, the gap between germline ends came to 9 bases. From germline, CDR1 is WNHNN and CDR2 SYGVQD (reference sequence). The entry originates in a study of blood T cell repertoires in COVID-19. In the original analysis: Nucleated cell number was recorded as an estimate derived from reference gene primer amplification. Method: immunoSEQ multiplex PCR; TCRdb's copy keeps in-frame clones and lacks some. From that table come the V and J calls and clone size; the DNA was used to work out D and trimming. The table has approximately 220,000 clones, about 87% seen once.

The clonotype was recovered from a woman in her 30s with acute COVID-19. The chain links TRBV10-1 to TRBJ1-1; D might be TRBD1 (5 bases). The specimen was PBMCs or T cells enriched from blood (not recorded which). CDR3 sequence reads: CASSLGQNTEAFF. The CDR3 DNA reads TGCGCCAGCAGCCTAGGACAGAACACTGAAGCTTTCTTT.